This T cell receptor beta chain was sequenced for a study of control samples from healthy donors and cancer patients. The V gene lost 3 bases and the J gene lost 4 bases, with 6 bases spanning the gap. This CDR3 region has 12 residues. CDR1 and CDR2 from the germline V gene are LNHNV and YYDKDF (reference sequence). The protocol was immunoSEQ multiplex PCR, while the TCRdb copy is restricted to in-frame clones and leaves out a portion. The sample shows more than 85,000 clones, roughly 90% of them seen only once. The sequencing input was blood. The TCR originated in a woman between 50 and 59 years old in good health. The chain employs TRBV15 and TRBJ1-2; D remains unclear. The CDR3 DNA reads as TGTGCCACCAGCAGCGACCGCTATGGCTACACCTTC. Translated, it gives CATSSDRYGYTF.